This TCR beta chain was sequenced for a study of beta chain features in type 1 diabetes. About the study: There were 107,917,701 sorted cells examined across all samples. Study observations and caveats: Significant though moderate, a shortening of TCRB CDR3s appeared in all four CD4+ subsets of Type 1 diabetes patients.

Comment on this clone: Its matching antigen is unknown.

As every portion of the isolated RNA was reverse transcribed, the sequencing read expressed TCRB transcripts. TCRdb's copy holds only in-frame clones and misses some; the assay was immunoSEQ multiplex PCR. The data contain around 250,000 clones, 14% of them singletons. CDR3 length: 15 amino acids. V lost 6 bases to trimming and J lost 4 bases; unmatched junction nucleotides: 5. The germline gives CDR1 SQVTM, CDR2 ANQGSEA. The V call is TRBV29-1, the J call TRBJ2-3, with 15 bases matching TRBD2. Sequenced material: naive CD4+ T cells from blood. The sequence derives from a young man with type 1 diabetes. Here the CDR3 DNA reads TGCAGCGTGGGACTAGCGGGAGGTGTTGCAGATACGCAGTATTTT. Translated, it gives CSVGLAGGVADTQYF.